What follows are 16 T cell receptor beta chains derived from one specimen sequenced in a study of a mutant IDH1 vaccine in newly diagnosed glioma. Noted time point: week 23, last vaccination. The content of each vaccine dose was 300 ug of mutant IDH1 20-mer peptide, and topical imiquimod accompanied it. These receptors have no identified antigens. TCRdb's copy holds only in-frame clones and misses some; the assay was immunoSEQ multiplex PCR. This sample has 35,000 to 40,000 clones; 81% occur once, and the top ten carry about 5%. This sample comprised PBMCs, obtained from a glioma patient whose treatment included an IDH1 peptide vaccine. All receptors derive from a man aged 40-49 years with glioma.

The chain links TRBV19 to TRBJ2-5; 7 nucleotides match TRBD2. After removal of 6 bases from V and 7 bases from J, the junction contained 8 bases not matched to a gene. The CDR3 sequence is 13 residues long. Germline V gene data show CDR1 as LNHDA and CDR2 as SQIVND (reference sequence). The CDR3 region is CASSRTREGTQYF. CDR3 DNA sequence: TGTGCCAGTAGCAGAACAAGGGAGGGGACCCAGTACTTC. Together with reference TRBV19 and TRBJ2-5, the CDR3 gives the full variable domain: DGGITQSPKYLFRKEGQNVTLSCEQNLNHDAMYWYRQDPGQGLRLIYYSQIVNDFQKGDIAEGYSVSREKKESFPLTVTSAQKNPTAFYLCASSRTREGTQYFGPGTRLLVL.

The CDR3 DNA reads as TGCGCCAGCAGCGGGAATTTGGAGGACCGAAACACCGGGGAGCTGTTTTTT. Translating gives CASSGNLEDRNTGELFF. The chain links TRBV4-3 to TRBJ2-2, with a possible D match to TRBD2 (5 bases). The CDR3 length is 17 residues. Looked up from germline, CDR1 is LGHNA and CDR2 is YSLEER. V lost 5 bases to trimming and J lost 2 bases, with 18 bases between them.

This clone was picked up one time. The chain employs TRBV9 and TRBJ2-5; no reliable D call. Germline CDR1 is SGDLS and CDR2 is YYNGEE. The CDR3 runs 12 residues. The V end lost 0 bases, the J end lost 5 bases, and 5 bases lay between the germline ends. This chain's CDR3 is CASSVDGETQYF. The DNA of the CDR3 is TGTGCCAGCAGCGTAGACGGGGAGACCCAGTACTTC.

The chain uses TRBV6-5 and TRBJ1-6; tentative D call: TRBD1 (6 bases). The germline V gene encodes CDR1 MNHEY and CDR2 SVGAGI. The CDR3 has 15 amino acids. Trimming left V 2 bases short and J 5 bases short, with 10 bases between. The CDR3 loop reads CASSYRTVHNSPLHF. The CDR3 DNA sequence: TGTGCCAGCAGTTACCGGACAGTCCATAATTCACCCCTCCACTTT.

Turning to this clone: The junction shows a germline mismatch at one end, possibly a read error. V gene TRBV7-7 combines with J gene TRBJ2-1; 9 bases agree with TRBD1. The CDR3 totals 13 residues. The germline CDR1 and CDR2 sequences are SSHAT and FNYEAQ (reference sequence). The CDR3 nucleotides are TGTGCTAGCAGACCCACAGGGGGCGGTGAGCAGTTCTTC. Amino acids: CASRPTGGGEQFF.

The chain recombines TRBV15 with TRBJ2-6, with 10 bases matching TRBD1. Germline CDR1 LNHNV, CDR2 YYDKDF (reference sequence). This CDR3 is 18 amino acids long. J gave up 0 bases and V 3 bases, and 5 bases lay outside the gene matches. As DNA, the CDR3 is TGTGCCACCAGCAGGGGACAGGGGAGGAACTCTGGGGCCAACGTCCTGACTTTC. It is translated as CATSRGQGRNSGANVLTF.

The chain employs TRBV19 and TRBJ2-1; the match to TRBD2 covers 10 bases. Germline CDR1 and CDR2: LNHDA and SQIVND (reference sequence). V dropped 0 bases and J dropped 1; count of bases not matched to a gene: 15. This CDR3 spans 21 amino acids. CDR3 bases: TGTGCCAGTAGTATAGATCGGGCTAGCGGGAGACGCCAGTTGTCCTACAATGAGCAGTTCTTC. Amino acid sequence: CASSIDRASGRRQLSYNEQFF.

The gene calls are TRBV6-5 and TRBJ2-7; 11 bases are a match to TRBD1. The germline V gene has CDR1 MNHEY and CDR2 SVGAGI. This CDR3 is 14 amino acids long. With V trimmed by 8 bases and J by 4 bases, 7 bases remained unmatched. The CDR3 region has the DNA TGTGCCAGCGGACAGGGGGCAATAAGGTACGAGCAGTACTTC. Amino acid sequence: CASGQGAIRYEQYF.

This chain links TRBV7-8 with TRBJ2-5; D possibly matches TRBD1 or TRBD2 (5 bases each). Between the trimmed V and J ends, which lost 0 bases and 5 bases, there was a span of 19 bases. CDR1 and CDR2 (germline): SGHVS, FQNEAQ. CDR3 length: 17 amino acids. CDR3 nucleotides: TGTGCCAGCAGCTTAGCGTTCCGCCGGGACCCGTCCGAGACCCAGTACTTC. Amino acids: CASSLAFRRDPSETQYF.

This chain links TRBV19 with TRBJ1-3; D is possibly TRBD1 (5 bases). V lost 3 bases to trimming and J lost 0 bases, with 15 bases between them. The CDR3 has 17 amino acids. Looked up from germline, CDR1 is LNHDA and CDR2 is SQIVND (reference sequence). CDR3 bases: TGTGCCAGTAGTATCATTTCGACCGGGGGCTCTGGAAACACCATATATTTT. Its translation is CASSIISTGGSGNTIYF.

J is TRBJ2-4 and V is TRBV18, with D possibly TRBD2 on 6 matching bases. Germline values: CDR1 KGHSH, CDR2 LQKENI. Deletions cut 1 base from V and 5 bases from J, with 9 bases between. The length of the CDR3 is 14 residues. Here the CDR3 reads CASSPRGTQNIQYF. The CDR3 DNA reads as TGTGCCAGCTCACCACGCGGGACCCAAAACATTCAGTACTTC.

The chain carries TRBV7-8 and TRBJ2-7; the D gene is possibly TRBD1 (6 bases). V was trimmed by 1 base and J by 3 bases, leaving 16 bases between them. CDR3 length: 16 residues. Germline-derived CDR1 and CDR2 are SGHVS and FQNEAQ. As DNA, the CDR3 is TGTGCCAGCAGCTTAGGTCCCAGGCAGGGGAGCTACGAGCAGTACTTC. It yields the protein CASSLGPRQGSYEQYF.

Comments on this clone: Within the sample, other DNA sequences also encode this same CDR3. The CDR3 sequence is CASSLGSYEQYF. The CDR3 DNA reads TGTGCCAGCAGCTTAGGATCCTACGAGCAGTACTTC. The V and J genes are TRBV7-9 and TRBJ2-7; D unclear. V dropped 1 base and J dropped 1 base, with 2 bases sitting between them. Germline V gene lookup returns CDR1 SEHNR and CDR2 FQNEAQ (reference sequence). There are 12 residues in the CDR3. The full variable domain, in which reference TRBV7-9 and TRBJ2-7 provide the parts outside the CDR3, is DTGVSQNPRHKITKRGQNVTFRCDPISEHNRLYWYRQTLGQGPEFLTYFQNEAQLEKSRLLSDRFSAERPKGSFSTLEIQRTEQGDSAMYLCASSLGSYEQYFGPGTRLTVT.

This clone has only a few counts. The chain joins TRBV10-3 to TRBJ1-1; maybe TRBD1 (5 bases). Trimming shortened V by 0 bases and J by 4 bases, and 15 bases separated the two germline ends. The CDR3 runs to 16 residues. Germline CDR1 is ENHRY and CDR2 is SYGVKD. This chain's CDR3 is CAISESVGVVSTEAFF. The CDR3 coding sequence is TGTGCCATCAGTGAGTCGGTGGGGGTTGTAAGCACTGAAGCTTTCTTT.

V gene TRBV4-2 combines with J gene TRBJ2-1; 7 positions agree with TRBD2. V shed 1 base, J shed 8 bases, and the junction held 8 bases outside the gene matches. Germline V gene lookup returns CDR1 LGHNA and CDR2 YNFKEQ. The CDR3 covers 15 residues. The CDR3 is CASSQGFGRSDEQFF. CDR3 nucleotides: TGTGCCAGCAGCCAAGGTTTCGGGAGGAGCGATGAGCAGTTCTTC.

The CDR3 protein is CASSLVLAGAGEQYF. Written as DNA, the CDR3 is TGTGCCAGCAGCTTAGTGCTAGCGGGAGCTGGCGAGCAGTACTTC. The genes are TRBV11-1 and TRBJ2-7; TRBD2 matches 10 bases. The ends lost 1 base at V and 6 bases at J; junction bases unmatched: 6. Germline CDR1 SGHAT, CDR2 FQDESV (reference sequence). CDR3 size: 15 residues.